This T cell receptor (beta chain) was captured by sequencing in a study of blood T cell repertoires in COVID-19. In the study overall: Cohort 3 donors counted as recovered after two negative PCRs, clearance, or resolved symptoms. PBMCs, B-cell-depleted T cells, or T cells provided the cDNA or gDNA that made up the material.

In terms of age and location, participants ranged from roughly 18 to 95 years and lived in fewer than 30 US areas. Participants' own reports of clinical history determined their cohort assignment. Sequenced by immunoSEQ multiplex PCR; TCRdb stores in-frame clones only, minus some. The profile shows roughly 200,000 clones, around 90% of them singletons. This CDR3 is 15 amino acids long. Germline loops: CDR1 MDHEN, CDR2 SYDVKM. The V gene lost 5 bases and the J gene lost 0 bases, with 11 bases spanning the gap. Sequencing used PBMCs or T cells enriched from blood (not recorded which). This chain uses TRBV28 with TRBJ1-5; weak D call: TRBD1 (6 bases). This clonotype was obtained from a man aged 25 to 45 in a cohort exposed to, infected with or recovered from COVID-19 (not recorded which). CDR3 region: CASSDGTHSNQPQHF. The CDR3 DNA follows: TGTGCCAGCAGTGACGGGACACATAGCAATCAGCCCCAGCATTTT.